Below, 32 T cell receptor beta chains from the same sample are listed, as sequenced in a study of blood T cell repertoires in COVID-19. TCRdb's table, derived via immunoSEQ multiplex PCR, lists solely in-frame clones and lacks some. The repertoire holds a few hundred thousand clones, with around 91% as singletons. Input material: PBMCs or T cells enriched from blood (not recorded which). The receptors here all came from a woman aged 18-29 years who had recovered from COVID-19.

The rearrangement uses TRBV5-1 and TRBJ1-2; D perhaps matches TRBD1 (5 bases). The CDR3 is 14 residues long. Germline lookup yields CDR1 SGHRS and CDR2 YFSETQ. The V and J ends lost 0 bases and 5 bases respectively, with 11 bases between them. CDR3 nucleotide sequence: TGCGCCAGCAGCTTGGGGGGACGGGAGTATGGCTACACCTTC. Translation: CASSLGGREYGYTF.

The chain is built from TRBV5-1 and TRBJ1-1, with TRBD1 identical over 9 bases. J gave up 4 bases and V 4 bases, and 2 bases lay outside the gene matches. Germline CDR1 SGHRS, CDR2 YFSETQ. The CDR3 has 13 amino acids. CDR3 residues: CASSVTGGTEAFF. CDR3 nucleotides: TGCGCCAGCAGCGTGACAGGGGGCACTGAAGCTTTCTTT. The variable domain in full, with the rest retrieved from reference TRBV5-1 and TRBJ1-1, is KAGVTQTPRYLIKTRGQQVTLSCSPISGHRSVSWYQQTPGQGLQFLFEYFSETQRNKGNFPGRFSGRQFSNSRSEMNVSTLELGDSALYLCASSVTGGTEAFFGQGTRLTVV.

This clone was observed once. The chain joins TRBV5-1 to TRBJ1-1; D gene uncertain. The CDR3 sequence is 14 residues long. V lost 5 bases and J 3 bases, leaving 14 bases between the germline ends. Germline CDR1 reads SGHRS; CDR2 reads YFSETQ. The DNA for the CDR3 is TGCGCCAGCAGTGGGTCGGGGATAGACACTGAAGCTTTCTTT. This sequence encodes CASSGSGIDTEAFF.

The rearrangement joins TRBV19 to TRBJ2-3; 8 bases are shared with TRBD2. This CDR3 spans 17 amino acids. The germline V gene has CDR1 LNHDA and CDR2 SQIVND (reference sequence). Unmatched junction bases numbered 6, after V lost 1 base and J lost 0 bases. The CDR3 is CASSIAPSGPSTDTQYF. The CDR3, as DNA: TGTGCCAGTAGTATAGCCCCTAGCGGGCCTAGCACAGATACGCAGTATTTT.

The chain has TRBV5-4 and TRBJ1-6, with 9 bases matching TRBD1. Per the germline V gene, CDR1 is SGHNT and CDR2 is YYREEE (reference sequence). With V trimmed by 3 bases and J by 9 bases, 4 bases remained unmatched. The CDR3 is 14 residues long. The CDR3 sequence is CASSSGQGPSPLHF. In DNA form, the CDR3 reads TGTGCCAGCAGCTCGGGACAGGGCCCTTCACCCCTCCACTTT. The whole variable domain, filled in from reference TRBV5-4 and TRBJ1-6, reads ETGVTQSPTHLIKTRGQQVTLRCSSQSGHNTVSWYQQALGQGPQFIFQYYREEENGRGNFPPRFSGLQFPNYSSELNVNALELDDSALYLCASSSGQGPSPLHFGNGTRLTVT.

The chain carries TRBV6-5 and TRBJ1-1; 7 nucleotides line up with TRBD1. This CDR3 has 13 residues. Germline trimming cut 4 bases from V and 6 bases from J; bases unmatched to any gene: 5. In germline, CDR1 is MNHEY, CDR2 SVGAGI. DNA of the CDR3: TGTGCCAGCAGTTTCAACAGGGGCGCTGAAGCTTTCTTT. Its translation is CASSFNRGAEAFF.

The chain carries TRBV9 and TRBJ1-3; no clear D. V was cut by 0 bases and J by 6 bases, with 10 bases left in between. This CDR3 is built from 14 residues. Looked up from germline, CDR1 is SGDLS and CDR2 is YYNGEE. Here the CDR3 DNA reads TGTGCCAGCAGCGTAGCTGAGACTGTAAACACCATATATTTT. Its protein product is CASSVAETVNTIYF.

A note on this clone: Other DNA sequences in the same sample also yield this CDR3. This chain links TRBV7-2 with TRBJ2-3; D perhaps matches TRBD1 (5 bases). Germline V CDR1 and CDR2: SGHTA, FQGNSA. This CDR3 is built from 15 residues. V lost 1 base and J lost 3, with 11 bases in between. CDR3 bases: TGTGCCAGCAGCTTAGAAGGGGTAGGAACAGATACGCAGTATTTT. It encodes CASSLEGVGTDTQYF. The full variable domain, its missing parts supplied by reference TRBV7-2 and TRBJ2-3, is GAGVSQSPSNKVTEKGKDVELRCDPISGHTALYWYRQSLGQGLEFLIYFQGNSAPDKSGLPSDRFSAERTGGSVSTLTIQRTQQEDSAVYLCASSLEGVGTDTQYFGPGTRLTVL.

This sequence joins TRBV4-1 and TRBJ2-1, with TRBD1 identical over 8 bases. The CDR3 spans 15 residues. The germline CDR1 and CDR2 sequences are MGHRA and YSYEKL. The V segment lost 6 bases and the J segment 5 bases; nucleotides outside the gene matches: 9. CDR3 amino acids: CASRETGVVNNEQFF. The CDR3 DNA reads TGCGCCAGCAGGGAGACAGGGGTAGTCAACAATGAGCAGTTCTTC.

This clone occurred a few times. The gene calls are TRBV18 and TRBJ2-5; the D is unclear. This CDR3 region has 12 residues. Germline assignment: CDR1 KGHSH and CDR2 LQKENI. Trimming left V 3 bases short and J 5 bases short, with 7 bases between. The CDR3 sequence is CASSPPRETQYF. The CDR3 DNA reads TGTGCCAGCTCACCCCCTAGGGAGACCCAGTACTTC. The full variable domain, with the rest looked up from reference TRBV18 and TRBJ2-5, is NAGVMQNPRHLVRRRGQEARLRCSPMKGHSHVYWYRQLPEEGLKFMVYLQKENIIDESGMPKERFSAEFPKEGPSILRIQQVVRGDSAAYFCASSPPRETQYFGPGTRLLVL.

As concerns this clone: The sample holds other DNA sequences that translate to the same CDR3. The V and J genes are TRBV14 and TRBJ2-7, with a weak D call TRBD2 (6 bases). Germline V gives CDR1 SGHDN, CDR2 FVKESK. CDR3 length equals 14 residues. Deletions cut 1 base from V and 0 bases from J, with 7 bases between. CDR3 loop: CASSQVGGSYEQYF. In nucleotides, the CDR3 is TGTGCCAGCAGCCAAGTGGGGGGCTCCTACGAGCAGTACTTC.

The J gene is TRBJ1-2, the V gene TRBV19; 8 nucleotides match TRBD1. The CDR3 length is 12 residues. V was clipped by 7 bases and J by 8 bases; unmatched bases: 6. Germline-derived CDR1 and CDR2 are LNHDA and SQIVND (reference sequence). The CDR3 reads CASNAGGWGYTF. CDR3 nucleotide sequence: TGTGCCAGTAACGCAGGGGGCTGGGGCTACACCTTC. Together with reference TRBV19 and TRBJ1-2, the CDR3 gives the full variable domain: DGGITQSPKYLFRKEGQNVTLSCEQNLNHDAMYWYRQDPGQGLRLIYYSQIVNDFQKGDIAEGYSVSREKKESFPLTVTSAQKNPTAFYLCASNAGGWGYTFGSGTRLTVV.

The table lists this clone with a few counts. The gene calls are TRBV5-1 and TRBJ1-2; TRBD1 aligns across 8 bases. Unmatched junction bases numbered 11, after V lost 3 bases and J lost 10 bases. This CDR3 is built from 14 residues. In germline, CDR1 is SGHRS, CDR2 YFSETQ. The CDR3 DNA reads TGCGCCAGCAGCTCAACCCCGGGACAGGAAGCCTACACCTTC. Encoded protein: CASSSTPGQEAYTF. Together with reference TRBV5-1 and TRBJ1-2, the CDR3 gives the full variable domain: KAGVTQTPRYLIKTRGQQVTLSCSPISGHRSVSWYQQTPGQGLQFLFEYFSETQRNKGNFPGRFSGRQFSNSRSEMNVSTLELGDSALYLCASSSTPGQEAYTFGSGTRLTVV.

This chain links TRBV6-5 with TRBJ1-1; D not resolved. Germline-derived CDR1 and CDR2 are MNHEY and SVGAGI. The CDR3 contains 14 residues. Trimming removed 5 bases from V and 2 bases from J, with 12 bases in between. CDR3 sequence reads: CASSILGSNTEAFF. In DNA, the CDR3 is TGTGCCAGCAGTATACTGGGCAGTAACACTGAAGCTTTCTTT.

The V call is TRBV30, the J call TRBJ2-1; 11 bases match TRBD2. Unmatched junction bases numbered 5, after V lost 7 bases and J lost 6 bases. The CDR3 spans 13 residues. Per the germline V gene, CDR1 is GTSNPN and CDR2 is SVGIG (reference sequence). CDR3 coding DNA: TGTGCCTCTAGCGGGGGGCAACCCAATGAGCAGTTCTTC. It translates to CASSGGQPNEQFF.

The rearrangement links TRBV10-3 to TRBJ2-4; D ambiguous. Trimming stripped 0 bases from V and 3 bases from J, with 6 bases between. The germline CDR1 and CDR2 sequences are ENHRY and SYGVKD. The CDR3 is made up of 14 amino acids. CDR3 sequence reads: CAISESNSKNIQYF. Written as DNA, the CDR3 is TGTGCCATCAGTGAGTCGAACAGCAAAAACATTCAGTACTTC.

The rearrangement uses TRBV28 and TRBJ2-7; TRBD2 might be the D (6 bases). CDR3 length equals 17 residues. Trimming shortened V by 6 bases and J by 0 bases, and 21 bases separated the two germline ends. CDR1 is MDHEN and CDR2 is SYDVKM in the germline V gene. The CDR3 DNA is TGTGCCAGCAGCCGCGGTACCGGGGGAGGTTTCTCCTACGAGCAGTACTTC. This codes for CASSRGTGGGFSYEQYF.

As DNA, the CDR3 is TGTGCCACCCAGGGGGACCCCAATCAGCCCCAGCATTTT. This sequence encodes CATQGDPNQPQHF. The V call is TRBV15, the J call TRBJ1-5, with 7 bases identical to TRBD1. The germline CDR1 and CDR2 sequences are LNHNV and YYDKDF (reference sequence). J lost 3 bases, V lost 8 bases, and 4 bases had no gene match. The CDR3 consists of 13 residues. Supplemented by reference TRBV15 and TRBJ1-5, the full variable domain reads DAMVIQNPRYQVTQFGKPVTLSCSQTLNHNVMYWYQQKSSQAPKLLFHYYDKDFNNEADTPDNFQSRRPNTSFCFLDIRSPGLGDTAMYLCATQGDPNQPQHFGDGTRLSIL.

This rearrangement joins TRBV19 to TRBJ2-5; 12 bases match TRBD2. Losses at the gene ends were 8 bases for V and 2 bases for J; bases not matched to a gene: 6. This CDR3 contains 15 residues. CDR1 is LNHDA and CDR2 is SQIVND in the germline V gene (reference sequence). The CDR3 loop reads CASSQLAGGQETQYF. The CDR3 DNA sequence: TGTGCCAGTTCCCAACTAGCGGGAGGTCAAGAGACCCAGTACTTC.

The gene calls are TRBV5-6 and TRBJ1-2; D perhaps matches TRBD1 (6 bases). CDR3 length: 12 residues. CDR1 is SGHDT and CDR2 is YYEEEE in the germline V gene. The V gene lost 3 bases and the J gene lost 6 bases, with 9 bases spanning the gap. The CDR3 region is CASSSGDNGYTF. CDR3 nucleotide sequence: TGTGCCAGCAGCTCAGGGGACAATGGCTACACCTTC.

The V and J genes are TRBV9 and TRBJ2-5; 9 nucleotides line up with TRBD1. The CDR3 covers 15 residues. Germline V gene data show CDR1 as SGDLS and CDR2 as YYNGEE. Losses at the gene ends were 3 bases for V and 5 bases for J; bases not matched to a gene: 8. Written as DNA, the CDR3 is TGTGCCAGCAGCGCGCCGGGACAGGGAGACGAGACCCAGTACTTC. It is translated as CASSAPGQGDETQYF.

The V call is TRBV18, the J call TRBJ2-1, with 7 bases that match TRBD2. This CDR3 is 16 amino acids long. The germline CDR1 and CDR2 sequences are KGHSH and LQKENI. The trim removed 2 bases at V and 4 bases at J, leaving 8 bases unmatched. DNA for the CDR3: TGTGCCAGCTCACCAGTTGCTAGCGGCCGATACAATGAGCAGTTCTTC. Translated, it gives CASSPVASGRYNEQFF.

The V call is TRBV3-1 (or the pseudogene TRBV3-2), the J call TRBJ1-5; D gene unclear. The length of the CDR3 is 13 residues. Germline V gene data show CDR1 as LGHDT and CDR2 as YNNKEL (reference sequence). V was cut by 1 base and J by 6 bases, with 7 bases left in between. DNA of the CDR3: TGTGCCAGCAGCCAAGTTCCCAGTCAGCCCCAGCATTTT. The encoded protein is CASSQVPSQPQHF.

V and J are TRBV27 and TRBJ2-2; D call uncertain. The CDR3 covers 14 residues. Trimming removed 7 bases from V and 4 bases from J, with 13 bases in between. Looked up from germline, CDR1 is MNHEY and CDR2 is SMNVEV (reference sequence). Here the CDR3 reads CASTLGVGTGELFF. The CDR3 DNA sequence: TGTGCCAGCACCCTGGGCGTTGGCACCGGGGAGCTGTTTTTT.

This clone was observed a handful of times. The chain combines TRBV27 with TRBJ1-2, with 7 positions matching TRBD1. V shed 5 bases and J 0 bases; nucleotides not matched to a gene: 3. This CDR3 region has 14 residues. Germline CDR1 MNHEY, CDR2 SMNVEV (reference sequence). The CDR3 protein is CASSGTDSNYGYTF. Here the CDR3 DNA reads TGTGCCAGCAGTGGGACAGACTCTAACTATGGCTACACCTTC.

This clone appeared a single time. The chain recombines TRBV5-1 with TRBJ2-7, with D uncertain. Looked up from germline, CDR1 is SGHRS and CDR2 is YFSETQ. CDR3 size: 12 residues. The V end was cut by 8 bases, the J end by 1 base, with 10 bases between. Written as DNA, the CDR3 is TGCGCCAGGGCAACAGCTTCCTACGAGCAGTACTTC. Translation: CARATASYEQYF.

The chain is built from TRBV6-5 and TRBJ1-1; tentatively, D is TRBD1 (6 bases). This CDR3 has 13 amino acids. V lost 6 bases to trimming and J lost 5 bases, with 13 bases between them. The germline V gene has CDR1 MNHEY and CDR2 SVGAGI. DNA for the CDR3: TGTGCCAGCAGAAACCCTCAGGGGACTGAAGCTTTCTTT. Protein sequence: CASRNPQGTEAFF.

The chain links TRBV5-1 to TRBJ2-1; 9 nucleotides line up with TRBD2. The ends lost 0 bases at V and 7 bases at J; junction bases unmatched: 11. Germline V gives CDR1 SGHRS, CDR2 YFSETQ. The CDR3 has 17 amino acids. CDR3 sequence reads: CASSLVRSAGGWNEQFF. Here the CDR3 DNA reads TGCGCCAGCAGCTTGGTCCGCTCTGCGGGGGGGTGGAATGAGCAGTTCTTC.

The J gene is TRBJ1-2, the V gene TRBV19; D call uncertain. The V gene lost 3 bases and the J gene lost 0 bases, with 23 bases spanning the gap. From germline, CDR1 is LNHDA and CDR2 SQIVND (reference sequence). The length of the CDR3 is 19 residues. The DNA for the CDR3 is TGTGCCAGTAGTATTCTCTGGGGAGGCGGCCTACGAGCTAACTATGGCTACACCTTC. Amino acids: CASSILWGGGLRANYGYTF.

The chain uses TRBV27 and TRBJ2-7; 8 positions match TRBD1. Germline V gene data show CDR1 as MNHEY and CDR2 as SMNVEV (reference sequence). The V gene end was trimmed by 3 bases and the J gene end by 3 bases; junction bases not matched to a gene: 4. This CDR3 spans 14 amino acids. The CDR3 DNA reads as TGTGCCAGCAGTTTTCGACAGGGGAGCTACGAGCAGTACTTC. It is translated as CASSFRQGSYEQYF.

The V and J genes are TRBV4-1 and TRBJ2-7, with D possibly being TRBD1 (6 bases). The CDR3 has 16 amino acids. Trimming removed 1 base at V and 0 bases at J, with 13 bases between. Germline values: CDR1 MGHRA, CDR2 YSYEKL. Here the CDR3 DNA reads TGCGCCAGCAGCCAAGCTTTTCAGGGGCCCTCCTACGAGCAGTACTTC. The encoded protein is CASSQAFQGPSYEQYF.

The V and J genes are TRBV11-3 and TRBJ2-5; 13 positions agree with TRBD2. The CDR3 covers 16 residues. V lost 4 bases and J lost 5; bases outside the gene matches: 7. Looked up from germline, CDR1 is SGHNT and CDR2 is YENEEA. The CDR3 region is CASSSRLAGGRETQYF. CDR3 DNA sequence: TGTGCCAGCAGCTCCAGACTAGCGGGGGGCCGGGAGACCCAGTACTTC. The variable domain in full, with the rest retrieved from reference TRBV11-3 and TRBJ2-5, is EAGVVQSPRYKIIEKKQPVAFWCNPISGHNTLYWYLQNLGQGPELLIRYENEEAVDDSQLPKDRFSAERLKGVDSTLKIQPAELGDSAVYLCASSSRLAGGRETQYFGPGTRLLVL.